The source of this TCR beta chain is a study of cytomegalovirus exposure and HLA in healthy donors. Study-wide findings and caveats: TCR beta sequences reportedly predicted most subjects' HLA-A and HLA-B alleles accurately.

As for the donors, each was a healthy bone marrow donor. Likely unrecorded immune exposures existed in these nominally healthy donors. About this clone: What it binds is not known.

PCR primers comprised 60 Vbeta and 13 Jbeta primers. Some clones are missing from TCRdb's copy, which holds only in-frame ones; the method was immunoSEQ multiplex PCR. Of 30,000 or so clones listed, around 60% were seen once; the top ten hold around 23%. Material: PBMCs. The clonotype was recovered from a man between 50 and 59 years old in good health and CMV-seropositive.

CDR3 in DNA: TGTGCCAGCAGTGGGGGACAGGGGTCCACAGATACGCAGTATTTT. This translates into CASSGGQGSTDTQYF. The V call is TRBV6-1, the J call TRBJ2-3; 10 nucleotides agree with TRBD1. This CDR3 is built from 15 residues. Germline CDR1 and CDR2: MNHNS and SASEGT. After removal of 4 bases from V and 2 bases from J, the junction contained 3 bases not matched to a gene.